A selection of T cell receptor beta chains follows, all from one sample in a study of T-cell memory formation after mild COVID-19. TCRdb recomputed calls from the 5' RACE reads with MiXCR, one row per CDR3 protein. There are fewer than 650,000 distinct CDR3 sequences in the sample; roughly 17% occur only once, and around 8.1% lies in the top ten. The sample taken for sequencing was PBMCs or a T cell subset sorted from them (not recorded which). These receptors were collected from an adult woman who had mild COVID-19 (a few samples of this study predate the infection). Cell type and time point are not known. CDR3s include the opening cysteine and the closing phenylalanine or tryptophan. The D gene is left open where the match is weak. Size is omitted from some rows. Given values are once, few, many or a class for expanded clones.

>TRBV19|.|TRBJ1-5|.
TGTGCCAGTAGTTTCGGGGGCAGTCAGCCCCAGCATTTT
CASSFGGSQPQHF
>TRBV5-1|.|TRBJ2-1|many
TGCGCCACGAAGTTAGGGGATCCCTACAATGAGCAGTTCTTC
CATKLGDPYNEQFF
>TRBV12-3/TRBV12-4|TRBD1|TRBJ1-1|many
TGTGCCAGCACCCCGGGACAGAGAAATACTGAAGCTTTCTTT
CASTPGQRNTEAFF
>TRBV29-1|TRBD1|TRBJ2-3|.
TGCAGCGTTGTCGGATACAGGGGGCGCGGTAGTGGGGGCACAGATACGCAGTATTTT
CSVVGYRGRGSGGTDTQYF
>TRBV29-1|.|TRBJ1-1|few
TGCAGCGTTACCCCCCTTAGGGCAGGGCTCGACACTGAAGCTTTCTTT
CSVTPLRAGLDTEAFF
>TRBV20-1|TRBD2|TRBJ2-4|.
TGCAGTGCTAGAAGCAATACTAGCGGCTGGAAAAACATTCAGTACTTC
CSARSNTSGWKNIQYF
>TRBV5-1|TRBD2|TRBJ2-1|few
TGCGCCAGCAGCCGGGGGGAGAGAGGGAATGAGCAGTTCTTC
CASSRGERGNEQFF
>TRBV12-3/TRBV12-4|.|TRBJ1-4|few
TGTGCCAGCAGTTTAGCGGTAACTAATGAAAAACTGTTTTTT
CASSLAVTNEKLFF
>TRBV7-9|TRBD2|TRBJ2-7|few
TGTGCCAGCAGCCCTAGCGGGAATGCCTACGAGCAGTACTTC
CASSPSGNAYEQYF
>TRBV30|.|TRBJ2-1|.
TGTGCCTCGGAGGTCCACAATGAGCAGTTCTTC
CASEVHNEQFF
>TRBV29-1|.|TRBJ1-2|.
TGCAGCGTGGAGGGCGCGGGAAACTATGGCTACACCTTC
CSVEGAGNYGYTF
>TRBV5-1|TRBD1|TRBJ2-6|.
TGCGCCAGCAGCCAACCCGCGGACAGGGCATTCTCTGGGGCCAACGTCCTGACTTTC
CASSQPADRAFSGANVLTF
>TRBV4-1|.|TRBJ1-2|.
TGCGCCAGCAGCCAAGATATAATTAGGATGGACGGAGGTGATGGCTACACCTTC
CASSQDIIRMDGGDGYTF
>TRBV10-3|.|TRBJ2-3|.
TGTGCCATCGGCCGGGGTGCTCTCACAGATACGCAGTATTTT
CAIGRGALTDTQYF
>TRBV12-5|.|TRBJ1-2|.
TGTGCTAGTGGTTTGGTACTGGTCTGGGGGCGAGTCTATGGCTACACCTTC
CASGLVLVWGRVYGYTF
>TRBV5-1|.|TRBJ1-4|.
TGCGCCAGAAGCATCCAACAGGGCGGGAATGAAAAACTGTTTTTT
CARSIQQGGNEKLFF
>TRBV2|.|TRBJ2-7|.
TGTGCCAGCAGTGATAGGGTAATTTTTGGCGAGCAGTACTTC
CASSDRVIFGEQYF
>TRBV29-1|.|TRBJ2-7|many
TGCAGCGGGGGGGGCGGACAGGGAAACTACGAGCAGTACTTC
CSGGGGQGNYEQYF
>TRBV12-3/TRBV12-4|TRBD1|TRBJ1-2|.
TGTGCCAGCAGCTCCGAGGGGACAGGGAGACATGGCTACACCTTC
CASSSEGTGRHGYTF
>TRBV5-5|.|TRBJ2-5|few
TGTGCCAGCAGCCCGATTTTGGCGGGGAATCAAGAGACCCAGTACTTC
CASSPILAGNQETQYF
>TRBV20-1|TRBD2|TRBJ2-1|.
TGCAGCACCCTTGGGCTAGCGGGACGGGGGGAGCAGTTCTTC
CSTLGLAGRGEQFF
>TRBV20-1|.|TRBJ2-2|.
TGCAGTGCTAGACCCAAGAACACCGGGGAGCTGTTTTTT
CSARPKNTGELFF
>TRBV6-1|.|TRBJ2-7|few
TGTGCCAGCAGTGAAGGTGGCCACTCCTACGAGCAGTACTTC
CASSEGGHSYEQYF
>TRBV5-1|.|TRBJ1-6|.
TGCGCCAGCAGTTCATCAGTATCCTATAATTCACCCCTCCACTTT
CASSSSVSYNSPLHF
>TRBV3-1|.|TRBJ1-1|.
TGTGCCAGCAGCCAATTGACTAATGAAGCTTTCTTT
CASSQLTNEAFF
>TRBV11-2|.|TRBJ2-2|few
TGTGCCAGCAGCTTCGGCACGGCGGTCACCGGGGAGCTGTTTTTT
CASSFGTAVTGELFF
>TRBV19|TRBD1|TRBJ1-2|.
TGTGCCAGTACCACAGGGGCCGGGTATGGCTACACCTTC
CASTTGAGYGYTF
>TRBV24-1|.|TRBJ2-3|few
TGTGCCACCAGTGATTTTGGTATAGGAGATACGCAGTATTTT
CATSDFGIGDTQYF
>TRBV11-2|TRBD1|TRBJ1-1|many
TGTGCCAGCAGCTTAGATGGGACAGGTGGAGTCACTGAAGCTTTCTTT
CASSLDGTGGVTEAFF
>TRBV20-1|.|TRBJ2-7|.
TGCAGTGCCACCGGGACCTTTTCCTACGAGCAGTACTTC
CSATGTFSYEQYF
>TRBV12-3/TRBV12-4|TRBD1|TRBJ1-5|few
TGTGCCAGCTCGGGACAGGGGCCATGGGAGCCCCAGCATTTT
CASSGQGPWEPQHF
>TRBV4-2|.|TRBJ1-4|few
TGTGCCAGCAGCCAAGAACGCCCCGGGGGCGGTGGGAATGAAAAACTGTTTTTT
CASSQERPGGGGNEKLFF
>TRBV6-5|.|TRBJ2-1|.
TGTGCCAGCTGGGGTAGCTCCTACAATGAGCAGTTCTTC
CASWGSSYNEQFF
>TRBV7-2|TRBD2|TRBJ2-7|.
TGTGCCAGCAGCCCTCGACTAGCGGGTGCCGAGCAGTACTTC
CASSPRLAGAEQYF
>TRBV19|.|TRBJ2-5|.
TGTGCCAGTAGTATTGTGGCAGCCCAAGAGACCCAGTACTTC
CASSIVAAQETQYF
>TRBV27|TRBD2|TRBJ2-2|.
TGTGCCAGCAGTTTATTACGACTAGCGGGATCTTCGACCGGGGAGCTGTTTTTT
CASSLLRLAGSSTGELFF
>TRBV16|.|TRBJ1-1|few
TGTGCCAGCAGCCAAAGTAGGGTTCTGGTGGCTGAAGCTTTCTTT
CASSQSRVLVAEAFF
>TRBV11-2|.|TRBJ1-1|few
TGTGCCAGCAGCTCCAGGGAGTTTGGCACTGAAGCTTTCTTT
CASSSREFGTEAFF
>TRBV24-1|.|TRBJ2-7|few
TGTGCCACCAGTGACCCTGACACGTACGAGCAGTACTTC
CATSDPDTYEQYF
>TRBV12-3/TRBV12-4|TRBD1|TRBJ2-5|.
TGTGCCAGCACCAGGACAGGGGCCAGATTTGGCCAGTACTTC
CASTRTGARFGQYF
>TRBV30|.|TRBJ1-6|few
TGTGCCTGCTCGGATTCGTCTTTTTCACCCCTCCACTTT
CACSDSSFSPLHF
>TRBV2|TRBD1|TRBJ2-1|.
TGTGCCAGCAGTATCACAGGGGTCAATGAGCAGTTCTTC
CASSITGVNEQFF
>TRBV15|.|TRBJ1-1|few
TGTGCCACCAGCAGAGTTACCAGGGTCGGCACTGAAGCTTTCTTT
CATSRVTRVGTEAFF
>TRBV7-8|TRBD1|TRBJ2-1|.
TGTGCCAGCAGCTTAGCTGGTTGGACAGGGTTCAATGAGCAGTTCTTC
CASSLAGWTGFNEQFF
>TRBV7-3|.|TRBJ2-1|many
TGTGCCAGCAGCTCGCACAATGAGCAGTTCTTC
CASSSHNEQFF
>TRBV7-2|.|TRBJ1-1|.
TGTGCCAGCGGACAAGGTATGAGCACTGAAGCTTTCTTT
CASGQGMSTEAFF
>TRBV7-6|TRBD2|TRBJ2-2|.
TGTGCCAGCAGCCCTAGACTAGCGGGTTTCACCGGGGAGCTGTTTTTT
CASSPRLAGFTGELFF
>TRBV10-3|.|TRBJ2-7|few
TGTGCCATCGGGACTCTAGGCTCCTACGAGCAGTACTTC
CAIGTLGSYEQYF
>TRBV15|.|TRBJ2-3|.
TGTGCCACCAGCGGATGGGACACAGATACGCAGTATTTT
CATSGWDTDTQYF
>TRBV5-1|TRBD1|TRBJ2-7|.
TGCGCCAGCAGCTACGGACAGGGTTCTAACGAGCAGTACTTC
CASSYGQGSNEQYF
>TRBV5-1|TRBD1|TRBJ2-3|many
TGCGCCAGCAGCTTCGGCACAGGGGCAACCGTCACAAATACGCAGTATTTT
CASSFGTGATVTNTQYF
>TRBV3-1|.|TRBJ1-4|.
TGTGCCAGCAAACAAGCCGGGGAAAAACTGTTTTTT
CASKQAGEKLFF